This T cell receptor (beta chain) was identified in a study of shared clonotypes between healthy human individuals. Study overall: The study drew on a couple of women and a few men aged 18 to 49 as donors.

With respect to this clone: The antigen remains undetermined.

Germline trimming cut 7 bases from V and 5 bases from J; bases unmatched to any gene: 2. Germline-derived CDR1 and CDR2 are MGHDK and SYGVNS. The CDR3 sequence is 13 residues long. Each subset's genomic DNA was shared equally among a number of immunoSEQ plates. Here immunoSEQ multiplex PCR was the method, and the copy in TCRdb shows in-frame clones only, minus some. This table has about 2.4 million clones, 93% appearing once. The study, taken as a whole, reports: Larger estimated richness was generally seen in naive subsets than in memory subsets. In contrast to clonotypes shared by all four donors, non-shared clonotypes had lower generation probabilities.

Specimen: naive CD4+ T cells from PBMCs. Sample subset: CD45RA+ positively selected. The J gene is TRBJ2-3, the V gene TRBV25-1; 11 bases line up with TRBD2. The TCR was taken from a man younger than 35 in good health. Some clones in this sample may be carry-over from other donors' samples. The CDR3 coding sequence is TGTGCCAGCACCGGACTAGCGGGAGATACGCAGTATTTT. Protein sequence: CASTGLAGDTQYF.